This T cell receptor beta chain stems from a study of blood T cell repertoires in COVID-19. Study-level background: The samples span acute and convalescent COVID-19 from the United States, Italy and Spain. PBMCs, B-cell-depleted T cells, or T cells provided the cDNA or gDNA that made up the material.

Profiled with immunoSEQ multiplex PCR; TCRdb holds only in-frame clones, not every one. The sample has about 76,000 clones; 87% are singletons. The TCR originated in a man aged 30 to 39 with acute or convalescent COVID-19. Sequenced: peripheral blood.

The CDR3, as DNA: TGTGCCAGCTTCTCCGGGACTAGCACAGATACGCAGTATTTT. It translates to CASFSGTSTDTQYF. V is TRBV28 and J is TRBJ2-3; TRBD2 might be the D (6 bases). Germline values: CDR1 MDHEN, CDR2 SYDVKM. Trimming shortened V by 8 bases and J by 0 bases, and 12 bases separated the two germline ends. CDR3 length: 14 residues.